This TCR beta chain was captured by sequencing in a study of T cells in Graves' hyperthyroidism and ophthalmopathy. Whole-study findings and limits: The model forecast ophthalmopathy, anticipating it by a median about 7 months before onset.

This CDR3 is built from 14 residues. The ends lost 2 bases at V and 10 bases at J; junction bases unmatched: 7. TCR beta CDR3 sequences were amplified from RNA transcripts. Using the HTBI primer set, a first-round RT-PCR was run on the TCR CDR3. TCRdb re-derived calls from the multiplex PCR reads in MiXCR, one entry per CDR3 protein. The repertoire has some 150,000 distinct CDR3 sequences, over 20% of them found once; the top ten carry more than 60%. Concerning this clonotype itself: Its specificity is unknown.

The genes are TRBV12-3 or TRBV12-4 and TRBJ2-1; 8 bases line up with TRBD1. Sequencing was performed on blood. The clonotype was recovered from a woman aged 45-59 years with Graves' hyperthyroidism that later progressed to Graves' ophthalmopathy. The CDR3, as DNA: TGTGCCAGCAGTTTACGGGGGCAGGGGGCGGAGCAGTTCTTC. Its translation is CASSLRGQGAEQFF.